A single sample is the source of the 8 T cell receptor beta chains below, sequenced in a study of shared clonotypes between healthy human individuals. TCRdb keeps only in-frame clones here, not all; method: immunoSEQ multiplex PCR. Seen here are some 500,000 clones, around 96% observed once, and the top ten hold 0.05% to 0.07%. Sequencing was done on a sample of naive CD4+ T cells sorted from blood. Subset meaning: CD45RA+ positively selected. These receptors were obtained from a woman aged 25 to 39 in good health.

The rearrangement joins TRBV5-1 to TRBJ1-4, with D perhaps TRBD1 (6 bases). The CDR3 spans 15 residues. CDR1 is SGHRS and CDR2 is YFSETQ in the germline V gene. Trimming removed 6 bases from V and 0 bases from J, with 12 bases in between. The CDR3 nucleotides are TGCGCCAGCACCCCAACAGGGTCAACTAATGAAAAACTGTTTTTT. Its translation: CASTPTGSTNEKLFF.

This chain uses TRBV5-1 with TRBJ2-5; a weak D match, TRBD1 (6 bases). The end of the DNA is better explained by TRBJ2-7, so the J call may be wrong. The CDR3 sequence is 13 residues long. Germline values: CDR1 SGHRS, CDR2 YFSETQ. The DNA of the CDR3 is TGCGCCAGCAGCTTGGGACAGGTCTCCGAGCAGTACTTC. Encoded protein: CASSLGQVSEQYF.

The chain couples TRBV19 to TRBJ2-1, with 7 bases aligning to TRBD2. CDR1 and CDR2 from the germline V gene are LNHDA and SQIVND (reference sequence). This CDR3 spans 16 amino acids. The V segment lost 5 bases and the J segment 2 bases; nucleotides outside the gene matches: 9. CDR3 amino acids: CASSLRRELTYNEQFF. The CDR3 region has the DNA TGTGCCAGTAGTTTAAGGCGGGAGCTAACCTACAATGAGCAGTTCTTC.

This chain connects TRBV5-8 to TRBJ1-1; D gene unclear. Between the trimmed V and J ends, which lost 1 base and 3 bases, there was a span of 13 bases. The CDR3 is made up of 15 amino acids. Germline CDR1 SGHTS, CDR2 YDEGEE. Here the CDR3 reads CASSLLTRGYTEAFF. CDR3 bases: TGTGCCAGCAGCTTGTTAACGCGAGGCTACACTGAAGCTTTCTTT.

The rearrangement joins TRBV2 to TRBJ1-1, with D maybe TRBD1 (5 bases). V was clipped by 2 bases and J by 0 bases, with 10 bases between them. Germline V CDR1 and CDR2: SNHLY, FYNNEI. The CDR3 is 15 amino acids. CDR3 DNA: TGTGCCAGCAGTGAAATGACAGTCATGAACACTGAAGCTTTCTTT. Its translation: CASSEMTVMNTEAFF.

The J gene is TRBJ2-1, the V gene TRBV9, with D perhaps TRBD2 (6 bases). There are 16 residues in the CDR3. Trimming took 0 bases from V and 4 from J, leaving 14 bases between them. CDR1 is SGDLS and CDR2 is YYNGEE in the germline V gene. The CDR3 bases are TGTGCCAGCAGCGTAGGGGCTAGCGAACTATACAATGAGCAGTTCTTC. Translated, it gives CASSVGASELYNEQFF.

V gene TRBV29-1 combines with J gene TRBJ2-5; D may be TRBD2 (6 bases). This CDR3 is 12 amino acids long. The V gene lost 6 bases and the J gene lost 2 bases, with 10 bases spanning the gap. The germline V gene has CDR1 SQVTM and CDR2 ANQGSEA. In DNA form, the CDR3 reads TGCAGCGTAGGGGACTCGCAAGAGACCCAGTACTTC. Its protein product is CSVGDSQETQYF.

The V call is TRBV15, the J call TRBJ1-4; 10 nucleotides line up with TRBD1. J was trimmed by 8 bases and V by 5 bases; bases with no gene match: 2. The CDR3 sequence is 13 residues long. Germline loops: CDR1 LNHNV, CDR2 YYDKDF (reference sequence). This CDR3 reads CATSDRGPEKLFF. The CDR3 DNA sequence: TGTGCCACCAGCGACAGGGGGCCCGAAAAACTGTTTTTT.